The 10 T cell receptor beta chains listed next were all sequenced from one sample in a study of cytomegalovirus exposure and HLA in healthy donors. Primers: 60 Vbeta forward and 13 Jbeta reverse. Only in-frame clones appear in the TCRdb table, and some are missing; sequencing was by immunoSEQ multiplex PCR. Seen here are around 130,000 clones, more than 75% observed once, and the top ten hold 1.5% to 2%. Sequenced input: PBMCs. These receptors were taken from a man aged 35 to 55 in good health and CMV-seronegative.

The genes are TRBV28 and TRBJ2-5; TRBD1 agrees at 8 bases. Germline V gene data show CDR1 as MDHEN and CDR2 as SYDVKM. The CDR3 totals 14 residues. The trim removed 8 bases at V and 0 bases at J, leaving 5 bases unmatched. The CDR3 region has the DNA TGTGCCAGCTCCGGACAGGGCTACCAAGAGACCCAGTACTTC. This gives the protein CASSGQGYQETQYF.

In this sample, this clone turned up a few times. V gene TRBV6-5 combines with J gene TRBJ1-1; D perhaps matches TRBD1 (6 bases). Trimming removed 5 bases at V and 8 bases at J, with 12 bases between. The germline V gene has CDR1 MNHEY and CDR2 SVGAGI. The CDR3 runs to 12 residues. The CDR3 loop is CASSGQTAEAFF. The CDR3 nucleotides read TGTGCCAGCAGTGGACAGACAGCCGAAGCTTTCTTT.

The chain joins TRBV5-1 to TRBJ2-2; a weak D match, TRBD2 (5 bases). The length of the CDR3 is 19 residues. Germline loops: CDR1 SGHRS, CDR2 YFSETQ. Trimming removed 0 bases at V and 1 base at J, with 19 bases between. CDR3 loop: CASSLDGLPLSLNTGELFF. CDR3 nucleotide sequence: TGCGCCAGCAGCTTGGATGGACTGCCGCTGTCCCTGAACACCGGGGAGCTGTTTTTT.

The chain has TRBV15 and TRBJ1-2; the D gene is possibly TRBD1 (6 bases). The CDR3 sequence is 14 residues long. Germline lookup yields CDR1 LNHNV and CDR2 YYDKDF (reference sequence). Trimming took off 5 bases at V and 7 bases at J, with 17 bases between the two ends. The CDR3: CATSVGGALLGYTF. CDR3 in DNA: TGTGCCACCAGCGTTGGGGGGGCGCTTCTTGGCTACACCTTC.

This sequence joins TRBV25-1 and TRBJ2-7; TRBD2 matches 7 bases. The CDR3 is 15 amino acids. The ends lost 7 bases at V and 4 bases at J; junction bases unmatched: 13. Germline-derived CDR1 and CDR2 are MGHDK and SYGVNS. CDR3 sequence: CASTPSGGVRYEQYF. CDR3 DNA sequence: TGTGCCAGCACCCCCTCGGGGGGAGTGAGGTACGAGCAGTACTTC.

The table lists this clone with a few counts. J is TRBJ1-1 and V is TRBV7-9; 7 bases line up with TRBD1. The CDR3 totals 13 residues. Germline trimming cut 0 bases from V and 6 bases from J; bases unmatched to any gene: 1. Germline V lookup: CDR1 SEHNR, CDR2 FQNEAQ (reference sequence). CDR3 residues: CASSLAGGSEAFF. The CDR3 coding sequence is TGTGCCAGCAGCTTAGCAGGGGGCTCTGAAGCTTTCTTT.

This clone came up a few times. This rearrangement joins TRBV10-1 to TRBJ1-1, with 8 nucleotides matching TRBD1. Germline CDR1 WNHNN, CDR2 SYGVQD (reference sequence). The V gene end was trimmed by 7 bases and the J gene end by 4 bases; junction bases not matched to a gene: 8. This CDR3 is 14 amino acids long. CDR3 nucleotides: TGCGCCAGCATTGTACAGGGGGTACGCACTGAAGCTTTCTTT. Amino acids: CASIVQGVRTEAFF.

The chain recombines TRBV10-3 with TRBJ2-2; a possible D gene is TRBD1 (6 bases). The CDR3 consists of 14 residues. The germline V gene encodes CDR1 ENHRY and CDR2 SYGVKD. Trimming took off 5 bases at V and 2 bases at J, with 9 bases between the two ends. Written as DNA, the CDR3 is TGTGCCATCAGTAAGGACAGTAACACCGGGGAGCTGTTTTTT. Translation gives CAISKDSNTGELFF.

V and J are TRBV6-1 and TRBJ1-1; 8 bases are a match to TRBD1. In germline, CDR1 is MNHNS, CDR2 SASEGT. V dropped 4 bases and J dropped 4; count of bases not matched to a gene: 14. The CDR3 runs 17 residues. In DNA, the CDR3 is TGTGCCAGCAGTGGGGGGAAACTACAGGGGGTAACCACTGAAGCTTTCTTT. Translation: CASSGGKLQGVTTEAFF.

The V call is TRBV7-6, the J call TRBJ2-5; TRBD1 matches 8 bases. The J call may be faulty, since TRBJ2-7 better matches the DNA end. The CDR3 is 14 residues long. Germline V gene sequence: CDR1 SGHVS, CDR2 FNYEAQ. CDR3 residues: CASSLAGQGYEQYF. The DNA of the CDR3 is TGTGCCAGCAGCTTAGCAGGACAGGGTTACGAGCAGTACTTC.